This T cell receptor (beta chain) was sequenced in a study of shared clonotypes between healthy human individuals. The repertoire was sequenced with immunoSEQ multiplex PCR; TCRdb's copy has only in-frame clones and lacks some. Of over 2 million clones listed, over 85% were seen once; the top ten hold more than 0.1%. Sequencing was performed on naive CD4+ T cells sorted from blood. Subset denoted: CD45RA+ positively selected. This clonotype was obtained from a man younger than 35 in good health.

CDR3: CASSSYLGGTGELFF. In nucleotides, the CDR3 is TGTGCCAGCAGCAGCTACCTGGGGGGCACCGGGGAGCTGTTTTTT. J is TRBJ2-2 and V is TRBV2; tentatively, D is TRBD2 (6 bases). Germline assignment: CDR1 SNHLY and CDR2 FYNNEI. V dropped 6 bases and J dropped 4 bases, with 15 bases sitting between them. The CDR3 length is 15 residues. Variable domain in full (rest from reference TRBV2 and TRBJ2-2): EPEVTQTPSHQVTQMGQEVILRCVPISNHLYFYWYRQILGQKVEFLVSFYNNEISEKSEIFDDQFSVERPDGSNFTLKIRSTKLEDSAMYFCASSSYLGGTGELFFGEGSRLTVL.